This T cell receptor (beta chain) stems from a study of cytomegalovirus exposure and HLA in healthy donors (dated by TCRdb to about 2017). Concerning the study at large: An earlier analysis of 587 of the donors reported 276 Gb of sequence data and around 110 million unique TCR beta sequences obtained from around 190 million T cells. An early release covering approximately 600 HLA-typed donors comprised about 300 gigabases of sequencing data and around 80 million unique TCR sequences. The genetic ancestry cluster associated with self-reported Caucasian donors included about four fifths of the 300 to 450 genotyped donors. The study aimed to test whether cataloging public T cell receptors could reveal signatures of past pathogen exposure. Using immunosequencing, the study profiled T cell repertoires from 666 subjects and related those repertoires to cytomegalovirus serostatus. A separate validation cohort of 90 to 150 different subjects was used in addition to the approximately 640-subject first cohort. To predict cytomegalovirus infection status, the study brought together high-throughput TCR immunosequencing, statistical association of individual TCRs with disease status, and machine learning. In a later analysis, previously published TCR beta repertoires from some 640 donors were re-analyzed and high-resolution HLA genotyping was added so that TCR occurrence patterns could be studied. In the later analysis, no new phenotypic data were used to find candidate immune exposures; instead, reliance was placed on TCR beta sequences and their occurrence across donors. To decide whether each TCR beta V gene segment behaved as functional or pseudogenic, an earlier analysis of some 580 of the donors relied on high-throughput TCR beta sequencing. Alongside the repertoire data, information on donor age, sex, ethnicity and CMV serostatus was compiled. A later genetic analysis took genome-wide SNP genotypes for about 55% of the 666 donors and used that subset as a discovery cohort. Every repertoire in the discovery cohort had been generated on one and the same sequencing platform. Class I and class II HLA loci were covered by the typing at four-digit resolution. The number of typed donors differed by locus: about 620-630 for A, B, C, DRB1 and DQB1; 500 to 550 for DQA1; 606 for DPA1; and around 450 for DPB1. Because of strong linkage in the cohort, 4 to 6 DR-DQ haplotypes were treated as single units for association and clustering. Among roughly 370 genotyped donors of the cohort, an average of roughly 240,000 unique TCR beta nucleotide sequences were sequenced per donor, 15% to 20% of them non-productive. The study at large found these results: In vitro tests confirmed that a few of the cytomegalovirus-associated TCR beta chains recognize cytomegalovirus antigens. The authors suggested that the approach could potentially be extended to other disease states and immunological phenotypes. In a later analysis, HLA-associated TCR beta chains were found to be more clonally expanded and to have lower generation probabilities than equally common non-associated chains. In a later analysis, the rate of TCR association differed among HLA loci, with DRB1 alleles having the most associated TCRs and HLA-C alleles having the fewest. A later genetic analysis reported fewer N-insertions in productive TCRs among donors in an Asian-associated ancestry cluster than the approximately 670-donor mean. While some public TCRs were present in many individuals, most TCR sequences turned up only very rarely across donors. Only TCR beta chains were sequenced in this cohort, and the absence of alpha or paired-chain data limited detectable features. The classifier was reported to diagnose cytomegalovirus status with high specificity and sensitivity in both the original cohort and the validation cohort. In a later analysis, several top co-occurrence clusters were reported to appear linked to parvovirus B19, influenza, CMV and Epstein-Barr virus. In the study, some 160 TCR beta chains were listed as associated with cytomegalovirus. Most CMV-associated TCR beta chains appeared to be HLA-restricted in a later analysis, and the HLA associations seemed to be driven largely by CMV exposure. The sequencing pipeline was judged likely to have produced a cluster of highly shared sequence variants as a technical artifact. The only immune exposure information available for the cohort was CMV serostatus. A later analysis associated some 17,000 TCR beta sequences with specific HLA alleles at a false discovery rate of 0.05. Because counts were too low, seventeen rarely observed V segments, including chromosome 9 orphons, were left out of the earlier analysis of some 600 of the donors. Correlated functional status among segregating V segments might reflect linkage disequilibrium, but an unknown experimental factor could not be ruled out. A further reported finding was that TCR beta sequences accurately predicted the HLA-A and HLA-B alleles for most subjects in the first cohort. V-gene and J-gene trimming of TCR beta chains was associated with a missense DCLRE1C variant in a later genetic analysis, and the association was replicated in an independent cohort. Assigning TCR associations to individual alleles was difficult when HLA alleles, especially DR and DQ, strongly co-occurred. An earlier analysis of 587 of the donors showed that most TCR beta V segments appeared in productive rearrangements either about 87% or about 30% of the time, which broadly matched IMGT annotations. Roughly uniform sequencing depth across donors was assumed in presence/absence analyses, although this assumption may not hold. The 87-base-pair reads could not distinguish some IMGT-functional V segments, including TRBV6-2 and TRBV6-3, so those segments were excluded. Because HLA typing was missing for some donors at each locus, association tests included only the typed subset.

The cohort consisted of hundreds of healthy bone marrow donors. At the time of sampling, all cohort members were nominally healthy, though unrecorded immune exposures were likely present. The donor was CMV seropositive and was included in the group of around 300 seropositive cohort members. A peripheral blood sample was provided by each donor, and peripheral blood mononuclear cells were used for TCR beta sequencing. The Qiagen DNeasy Blood Extraction Kit was used to extract genomic DNA from the blood cell samples. Library generation was performed with the immunoSEQ multiplex PCR assay. For the multiplex PCR, a mixture combining 60 forward primers for TCR Vbeta segments and 13 reverse primers for TCR Jbeta segments was used. Amplification of the CDR3 region of rearranged TCR beta genes was performed with a multiplex PCR assay on genomic DNA. Amplified TCR beta libraries were sequenced as 87-base-pair reads on the Illumina HiSeq System. Per the original workflow: Across the 500 to 700 repertoires, a later analysis counted around 80 million unique TCR beta chains, roughly 11 million of which were shared by at least two donors. A nearest-neighbor algorithm error-corrected the raw reads and collapsed the reads into unique sequences, merging closely related sequences to remove PCR and sequencing errors. CDR3 sequences were aligned to IMGT reference sequences to assign V, D and J gene segments. Each retained sequence needed at least a six-nucleotide match to both a V gene segment and a J gene segment. A rearrangement was called productive if the CDR3 had no stop codons and remained in frame with V and J, and every other rearrangement was called non-productive. Following IMGT convention, CDR3 was defined as the stretch from the second conserved V-encoded cysteine to the conserved J-encoded phenylalanine. The earlier analysis of roughly 590 of the donors excluded sequences that lacked an unambiguous match to a single V gene segment. In an earlier analysis of a few hundred of the donors, a V segment was called functional when productive rearrangements were above 56.7%, and segregating when the standard deviation between donors exceeded 5%. A statistical classification framework was developed to diagnose cytomegalovirus status using the catalog of TCR beta chain sequences. In a later analysis, V and J genes were assigned by comparing TCR nucleotide sequences against IMGT/GENE-DB human TR gene sequences. A later analysis assigned CDR3 sequences and most-parsimonious VDJ recombination scenarios with the TCRdist pipeline. In a later analysis, every TCR beta chain was defined by the combination of its CDR3 amino acid sequence and its V-gene family, and reads without a unique V-gene family were dropped. A later analysis removed 592 highly shared, low-generation-probability nucleotide sequences to deal with suspected cross-contamination and a sequencing artifact. A later analysis calculated a clonal expansion index for each public chain from normalized within-repertoire ranks of inferred template counts. In a later analysis, generation probabilities were computed using a VDJ recombination model fitted to out-of-frame rearrangements, and the results were checked against IGoR. A later analysis scored TCR-TCR, TCR-HLA and TCR-CMV co-occurrence with hypergeometric tests, applying a repertoire-size bias correction to TCR pairs. False discovery rates were estimated in a later analysis by permuting HLA or CMV assignments 20 times. In a later analysis, co-occurring TCRs were grouped using DBSCAN, and TCRdist sequence similarity was added for clustering within HLA-allele-positive subsets. Co-occurrence clustering excluded repertoires with fewer than 30,000 or more than 120,000 public chains, plus five with anomalous nucleotide sharing. TCRdb's version of the immuneACCESS table is confined to in-frame rearrangements and falls short of the full clone set. An unresolved V gene accounts for under half of the shortfall where checked; the remainder is of unknown origin. V and J calls and clone size are copied from that table; D and trimming were computed from the DNA. In this sample the table shows roughly 80,000 clones, approximately 62% of which occur a single time. The ten largest clones add up to 4.4% of the sample.

V is pruned by 5 bases and J by 2 bases, leaving 3 bases of the junction without a gene match. Inclusive of the bounding cysteine and phenylalanine, the CDR3 is 14 residues long. Only CDR3 DNA remains: 42 bases, in frame from the first base. Sequences LNHDA (CDR1) and SQIVND (CDR2) are obtained from the germline V gene (reference sequence). Concerning this clone: No antigen is known for it. Base qualities were left out, and no much larger clone turns up one base away.

This TCR was recovered from a male donor in good health and CMV-seropositive. The chain is assembled from TRBV19 and TRBJ1-2; 9 bases in the middle match TRBD1. Input material: PBMCs. The sequenced DNA: TGTGCCAGTAGTCCCGGGACAGGGAACTATGGCTACACCTTC. This translates into CASSPGTGNYGYTF.